The T cell receptor beta chain described here comes from a study of T cells in Graves' hyperthyroidism and ophthalmopathy. The CDR3 covers 12 residues. V lost 3 bases and J 8 bases, leaving 11 bases between the germline ends. The germline V gene has CDR1 SQVTM and CDR2 ANQGSEA. Amplification of TCR beta CDR3 regions was performed using RNA transcripts as template. HTBI primers were employed in a first-round RT-PCR of the TCR CDR3. TCRdb re-called the multiplex PCR reads through MiXCR, storing one row per CDR3 protein. The table lists about 620,000 distinct CDR3 sequences, around 15% of them singletons, with 3.8% in the top ten. Findings and caveats of the study: A model using 13 V-J features told ophthalmopathy apart from stable hyperthyroidism.

Researchers barred patients who had uncontrolled infection, other autoimmune disease, pregnancy or lactation. Used for diagnoses were clinical symptoms, serum thyroxine and TRAb, thyroid ultrasound and orbital computed tomography. PBMCs were derived from under 13 ml fresh peripheral blood. In its sample, this clonotype was seen a few times. The antigen remains undetermined. Specimen: blood. The chain carries TRBV29-1 and TRBJ2-1; D is unclear. This receptor was obtained from a woman in her 30s with Graves' hyperthyroidism. The CDR3 spells CSVDPPGDEQFF. The CDR3 bases are TGCAGCGTTGATCCCCCTGGGGATGAGCAGTTCTTC.